The clone carrying this T cell receptor (beta chain) was found once. Sequencing used immunoSEQ multiplex PCR; TCRdb keeps in-frame clones, though not all of them. Among 300,000 to 400,000 clones listed, approximately 90% were seen once. This sample was taken from a study of blood T cell repertoires in COVID-19. The CDR3 length is 17 residues. Per the germline V gene, CDR1 is LGHNT and CDR2 is FRNRAP. V shed 0 bases and J shed 6 bases, with 20 bases lying between them. What was sequenced was peripheral blood. The TCR was taken from a man younger than 45 with COVID-19, enrolled during active disease. This sequence joins TRBV12-5 and TRBJ1-2; tentative D call: TRBD1 (5 bases). CDR3 residues: CASGLVRGVLSGDGYTF. The CDR3, as DNA: TGTGCTAGTGGTTTGGTTCGGGGGGTCTTAAGTGGGGATGGCTACACCTTC.